Below are 7 T cell receptor beta chains sequenced from a single sample in a study of blood T cell repertoires in COVID-19. Using immunoSEQ multiplex PCR, the repertoire was profiled, and TCRdb retains in-frame clones only, with some absent. The table records around 97,000 clones, roughly 90% of them present only once. Sequencing was done on a sample of peripheral blood. All receptors derive from a woman aged 60 to 75 with acute or convalescent COVID-19.

This rearrangement joins TRBV29-1 to TRBJ1-2; possibly TRBD1 for D (6 bases). V was trimmed by 7 bases and J by 12 bases, leaving 21 bases between them. The CDR3 has 12 amino acids. Germline CDR1 and CDR2: SQVTM and ANQGSEA. DNA for the CDR3: TGCAGCGGAGGGGGATCCGGGACAAATGACACCTTC. Its protein product is CSGGGSGTNDTF.

This rearrangement joins TRBV30 to TRBJ1-1; 7 bases are shared with TRBD1. The CDR3 extends over 14 amino acids. Trimming took 1 base from V and 0 from J; bases not matched to a gene: 2. The V gene's germline CDR1 is GTSNPN and CDR2 SVGIG (reference sequence). CDR3 loop: CAWSGGTVNTEAFF. CDR3 DNA sequence: TGTGCCTGGAGTGGGGGGACAGTGAACACTGAAGCTTTCTTT. Looking up the rest from reference TRBV30 and TRBJ1-1 gives the full variable domain: SQTIHQWPATLVQPVGSPLSLECTVEGTSNPNLYWYRQAAGRGLQLLFYSVGIGQISSEVPQNLSASRPQDRQFILSSKKLLLSDSGFYLCAWSGGTVNTEAFFGQGTRLTVV.

The chain recombines TRBV9 with TRBJ1-1; D might be TRBD1 (5 bases). Trimming removed 0 bases at V and 0 bases at J, with 9 bases between. The CDR3 length is 15 residues. The germline V gene encodes CDR1 SGDLS and CDR2 YYNGEE. The CDR3 sequence: CASSVETAMNTEAFF. CDR3 bases: TGTGCCAGCAGCGTAGAGACAGCCATGAACACTGAAGCTTTCTTT. Full variable domain (remainder filled in from reference TRBV9 and TRBJ1-1): DSGVTQTPKHLITATGQRVTLRCSPRSGDLSVYWYQQSLDQGLQFLIQYYNGEERAKGNILERFSAQQFPDLHSELNLSSLELGDSALYFCASSVETAMNTEAFFGQGTRLTVV.

The chain recombines TRBV18 with TRBJ1-4; 7 bases match TRBD1. Losses at the gene ends were 9 bases for V and 0 bases for J; bases not matched to a gene: 4. This CDR3 has 14 amino acids. CDR1 is KGHSH and CDR2 is LQKENI in the germline V gene. The CDR3 is CASFGQATNEKLFF. The CDR3 DNA sequence: TGTGCCAGTTTTGGACAGGCAACTAATGAAAAACTGTTTTTT.

V is TRBV20-1 and J is TRBJ2-5; D unclear. V was trimmed by 3 bases and J by 4 bases, leaving 6 bases between them. CDR3 length: 11 residues. The germline V gene has CDR1 DFQATT and CDR2 SNEGSKA (reference sequence). In DNA, the CDR3 is TGCAGTGCTAGGTCTCCAGAGACCCAGTACTTC. It yields the protein CSARSPETQYF.

The chain joins TRBV11-3 to TRBJ2-4; 7 nucleotides match TRBD1. This CDR3 is built from 14 residues. Germline V gene data show CDR1 as SGHNT and CDR2 as YENEEA. V was pared by 1 base and J by 9 bases, with 6 bases of the junction left unmatched. CDR3 region: CASSLGQGSAIQYF. The DNA for the CDR3 is TGTGCCAGCAGCTTAGGACAGGGATCGGCCATTCAGTACTTC.

This sequence joins TRBV5-7 and TRBJ2-7, with TRBD2 matching 14 bases. TRBV5-7 counts as an open reading frame of uncertain function. The CDR3 has 17 residues. The V gene end was trimmed by 4 bases and the J gene end by 4 bases; junction bases not matched to a gene: 10. DNA of the CDR3: TGTGCCAGCAGCCTCGCTAGACTAGCGGGAGGGAGGTACGAGCAGTACGTC. Its translation: CASSLARLAGGRYEQYV.